Shown below are 27 T cell receptor beta chains from a single sample sequenced in a study of Graves' ophthalmopathy and Graves' hyperthyroidism. Amplification of TCR beta CDR3 regions used RNA transcripts. An initial RT-PCR round employing HTBI primers preceded a second-round multiplex PCR. TCRdb recomputed calls from the multiplex PCR reads with MiXCR, one row per CDR3 protein. The sample lists 35,000 to 50,000 distinct CDR3 sequences; approximately 50% were seen once. Sequenced: peripheral blood. These receptor sequences come from an adult woman with stable Graves' hyperthyroidism.

This chain connects TRBV29-1 to TRBJ1-5; TRBD1 matches at 9 bases. CDR1 SQVTM and CDR2 ANQGSEA come from the germline V gene. V gave up 6 bases and J gave up 9 bases; unmatched junction bases: 6. The CDR3 runs 12 residues. The CDR3 DNA follows: TGCAGCGTCGGGACAGGGTATACGCCCCAGCATTTT. Amino acid sequence: CSVGTGYTPQHF.

As DNA, the CDR3 is TGCAGTGCTGGGGTGGGGCAGCCCCAGTACTTC. This translates into CSAGVGQPQYF. The chain links TRBV20-1 to TRBJ2-5; possibly TRBD1 for D (5 bases). Germline V lookup: CDR1 DFQATT, CDR2 SNEGSKA (reference sequence). The CDR3 totals 11 residues. Trimming pared 5 bases from V and 9 bases from J, leaving 13 bases between.

Points on this clonotype: Since the CDR3 does not end with the conserved phenylalanine or tryptophan, this likely comes from a read error. The rearrangement uses TRBV24-1 and TRBJ2-5, with D perhaps TRBD2 (6 bases). Germline CDR1 and CDR2: KGHDR and SFDVKD. This CDR3 has 14 residues. CDR3 DNA: TGTGCTACCACTGAAGGGACTCCCCAAGAGACCCAGTACCTC. This codes for CATTEGTPQETQYL.

The V gene is TRBV7-2, the J gene TRBJ2-1; D unclear. Trimming took 11 bases from V and 5 from J, leaving 22 bases between them. CDR1 and CDR2 (germline): SGHTA, FQGNSA. CDR3 size: 15 residues. The CDR3 bases are TGTGCCTCCAAAGTAGGGCTCCCCACCAACAATGAGCAGTTCTTC. Protein product: CASKVGLPTNNEQFF.

Details on this clonotype: A read error may account for a junction end that differs from germline. The chain joins TRBV12-3 or TRBV12-4 to TRBJ2-5; a possible D gene is TRBD2 (6 bases). CDR3 length: 15 amino acids. The CDR3 sequence: CAISESNGGGETQYF. CDR3 nucleotide sequence: TGTGCCATCAGTGAGTCGAACGGGGGAGGAGAGACCCAGTACTTC.

This clonotype occurred many times. This rearrangement joins TRBV5-8 to TRBJ2-5; TRBD1 aligns across 8 bases. The CDR3 runs to 14 residues. The V segment lost 3 bases and the J segment 10 bases; nucleotides outside the gene matches: 11. Germline V gene data show CDR1 as SGHTS and CDR2 as YDEGEE. In DNA, the CDR3 is TGTGCCAGCAGCTCAGGGGGCCGGACAGATGGCCAGTACTTC. As protein: CASSSGGRTDGQYF.

The rearrangement joins TRBV7-9 to TRBJ1-5; TRBD1 aligns across 7 bases. Trimming cost V 5 bases and J 5 bases; bases outside gene matches: 3. Looked up from germline, CDR1 is SEHNR and CDR2 is FQNEAQ (reference sequence). This CDR3 comprises 13 residues. This CDR3 is CASSPGTDQPQHF. CDR3 bases: TGTGCCAGCAGCCCAGGGACAGATCAGCCCCAGCATTTT. The variable domain in full, with the rest retrieved from reference TRBV7-9 and TRBJ1-5, is DTGVSQNPRHKITKRGQNVTFRCDPISEHNRLYWYRQTLGQGPEFLTYFQNEAQLEKSRLLSDRFSAERPKGSFSTLEIQRTEQGDSAMYLCASSPGTDQPQHFGDGTRLSIL.

The genes are TRBV12-3 or TRBV12-4 and TRBJ2-5, with 8 bases that match TRBD1. The CDR3 spans 12 residues. The junction had 5 bases not matched to a gene; V was cut back by 5 bases and J by 9 bases. CDR3 coding DNA: TGTGCCAGCAGTAAACAGGGGGTGGCCCAGTACTTC. The encoded protein is CASSKQGVAQYF.

This clonotype was recorded at least ten times. The chain combines TRBV6-7 with TRBJ1-6; no clear D. TRBV6-7 is placed among ORFs of uncertain function. CDR3 length: 17 residues. The V end was cut by 7 bases, the J end by 0 bases, with 16 bases between. The CDR3 DNA follows: TGTGCCAGCACTAACGAGGACTCAGGCTCCTATAATTCACCCCTCCACTTT. It codes for CASTNEDSGSYNSPLHF.

This clonotype was counted only a few times. This rearrangement joins TRBV24-1 to TRBJ1-5; 7 bases fit TRBD1. The CDR3 runs 14 residues. In germline, CDR1 is KGHDR, CDR2 SFDVKD. Unmatched junction bases numbered 4, after V lost 7 bases and J lost 2 bases. The DNA of the CDR3 is TGTGCCACCAGCCCGGGGACAGGCAATCAGCCCCAGCATTTT. This sequence encodes CATSPGTGNQPQHF.

This clonotype was seen many times. The gene calls are TRBV12-3 or TRBV12-4 and TRBJ1-2; 9 bases are a match to TRBD1. V was clipped by 6 bases and J by 1 base; unmatched bases: 9. This CDR3 is 16 amino acids long. The CDR3 nucleotides read TGTGCCAGCAGGGGACCAACAGGGGGCTTTAACTATGGCTACACCTTC. Amino acid sequence: CASRGPTGGFNYGYTF.

The V call is TRBV6-5, the J call TRBJ1-5; D call uncertain. V lost 5 bases and J 5 bases, leaving 13 bases between the germline ends. The CDR3 length is 14 residues. CDR1 and CDR2 from the germline V gene are MNHEY and SVGAGI. CDR3 nucleotides: TGTGCCAGCAGTAGGGCAGCGGGTCATCAGCCCCAGCATTTT. It yields the protein CASSRAAGHQPQHF.

The chain employs TRBV20-1 and TRBJ2-3, with TRBD2 identical over 8 bases. This CDR3 has 15 amino acids. Unmatched junction bases numbered 9, after V lost 1 base and J lost 6 bases. Per germline, CDR1 DFQATT and CDR2 SNEGSKA (reference sequence). The CDR3 bases are TGCAGTGCTAGAGGAAGACTAGCGAGCATGGATACGCAGTATTTT. This sequence encodes CSARGRLASMDTQYF.

The V call is TRBV20-1, the J call TRBJ2-5, with 15 bases lining up with TRBD2. J was trimmed by 11 bases and V by 6 bases; bases with no gene match: 22. CDR3 size: 18 residues. The V gene's germline CDR1 is DFQATT and CDR2 SNEGSKA (reference sequence). The CDR3 is CSASFGTSGRSRRWEQYF. CDR3 nucleotides: TGCAGTGCCTCTTTTGGGACTAGCGGGAGGTCCCGACGGTGGGAGCAGTACTTC.

This chain connects TRBV19 to TRBJ2-2; possibly TRBD1 for D (5 bases). V lost 7 bases to trimming and J lost 8 bases, with 11 bases between them. CDR1 is LNHDA and CDR2 is SQIVND in the germline V gene (reference sequence). The length of the CDR3 is 12 residues. The CDR3 loop is CASTLGAGELFF. The CDR3 region has the DNA TGTGCCAGTACCCTAGGGGCAGGGGAGCTGTTTTTT.

The chain couples TRBV7-8 to TRBJ2-5, with 12 bases lining up with TRBD2. From germline, CDR1 is SGHVS and CDR2 FQNEAQ. Unmatched junction bases numbered 8, after V lost 5 bases and J lost 1 base. The CDR3 totals 17 residues. The CDR3 DNA is TGTGCCAGCAGCCCGCTGACTAGCGGGAGACCCCAAGAGACCCAGTACTTC. It translates to CASSPLTSGRPQETQYF.

Turning to this clonotype: The CDR3 ends on some other residue instead of the conserved phenylalanine or tryptophan, so this is likely a read error. The limits of the CDR3 on the DNA are not certain, so only TCRdb's listed CDR3 is given. The rearrangement links TRBV5-1 to TRBJ1-3. The CDR3 comprises 9 residues, both ends counted. CDR1 and CDR2 from the germline V gene are SGHRS and YFSETQ. The CDR3 here is CASSLTERE.

The chain joins TRBV20-1 to TRBJ2-7, with 8 bases lining up with TRBD2. This CDR3 contains 12 residues. Trimming at V came to 5 bases and at J to 5 bases, leaving 5 bases not matched to a gene. Germline V lookup: CDR1 DFQATT, CDR2 SNEGSKA (reference sequence). CDR3 in DNA: TGCAGTGCTGCCAGACTAGCGAACGAGCAGTACTTC. This translates into CSAARLANEQYF.

A note on this clonotype: The junction departs from germline at one end; a sequencing error may be responsible. V is TRBV7-9 and J is TRBJ2-7; 9 bases are shared with TRBD2. This CDR3 contains 14 residues. Germline CDR1 SEHNR, CDR2 FQNEAQ (reference sequence). Here the CDR3 reads CASSLAGYDYEQYF. The CDR3 DNA reads TGTGCCAGCAGCCTAGCGGGATATGACTACGAGCAGTACTTC.

The genes are TRBV4-1 and TRBJ1-2, with 12 bases that match TRBD1. The CDR3 spans 19 residues. Germline V gene lookup returns CDR1 MGHRA and CDR2 YSYEKL. V was pared by 0 bases and J by 2 bases, with 10 bases of the junction left unmatched. The chain's CDR3 is CASSQDQGTGGARNYGYTF. The CDR3 bases are TGCGCCAGCAGCCAAGATCAGGGGACAGGGGGCGCAAGAAACTATGGCTACACCTTC.

With respect to this clonotype: One junction end disagrees with the germline gene, perhaps due to a read error. This chain links TRBV7-4 with TRBJ1-1; the D gene is possibly TRBD1 (5 bases). The CDR3 length is 12 residues. Looked up from germline, CDR1 is SGHVT and CDR2 is SQSDAQ. This CDR3 is CASSWDGSEAFF. The CDR3 DNA sequence: TGTGCCAGCAGCTGGGACGGTTCGGAAGCTTTCTTC. Using reference TRBV7-4 and TRBJ1-1 for the parts outside the CDR3, the full variable domain is GAGVSQSPRYKVAKRGRDVALRCDSISGHVTLYWYRQTLGQGSEVLTYSQSDAQRDKSGRPSGRFSAERPERSVSTLKIQRTEQGDSAVYLCASSWDGSEAFFGQGTRLTVV.

This clonotype was seen ten or more times. The chain joins TRBV24-1 to TRBJ2-3; 8 bases agree with TRBD1. This CDR3 contains 15 residues. Germline assignment: CDR1 KGHDR and CDR2 SFDVKD. V lost 3 bases and J lost 4; bases outside the gene matches: 5. The CDR3 sequence: CATSDPRTGPDTQYF. CDR3 nucleotide sequence: TGTGCCACCAGTGATCCCCGGACAGGGCCAGATACGCAGTATTTT.

This clonotype was seen ten or more times. This chain uses TRBV15 with TRBJ1-5; D is possibly TRBD1 (5 bases). The CDR3 totals 17 residues. The germline gives CDR1 LNHNV, CDR2 YYDKDF (reference sequence). The V and J ends lost 0 bases and 3 bases respectively, with 15 bases between them. In DNA form, the CDR3 reads TGTGCCACCAGCAGAGATTTATTATCAGGGAACAATCAGCCCCAGCATTTT. As protein: CATSRDLLSGNNQPQHF.

Turning to this clonotype: It is likely a read error, because the conserved phenylalanine at the end of the CDR3 is missing. The chain uses TRBV4-1 and TRBJ1-5; D call uncertain. CDR1 is MGHRA and CDR2 is YSYEKL in the germline V gene. CDR3 size: 14 residues. The CDR3 loop is CASSSGPGNQPQHS. The CDR3 nucleotides are TGCGCTAGCAGCTCCGGGCCGGGCAATCAGCCCCAGCATTCT.

The chain combines TRBV7-6 with TRBJ2-7, with 14 bases fitting TRBD2. In germline, CDR1 is SGHVS, CDR2 FNYEAQ. The J segment lost 6 bases and the V segment lost 8 bases, leaving 15 bases of the junction unmatched. This CDR3 region has 17 residues. The CDR3 here is CASRRGTSGSETLEQYF. DNA of the CDR3: TGTGCCAGCCGCCGGGGGACTAGCGGGAGTGAAACCCTCGAGCAGTACTTC.

This clonotype was seen ten or more times. V is TRBV10-2 and J is TRBJ2-3; D gene ambiguous. V was trimmed by 6 bases and J by 2 bases, leaving 12 bases between them. This CDR3 region has 14 residues. In germline, CDR1 is WSHSY, CDR2 SAAADI. The CDR3 bases are TGCGCCAGCAGCGAAGCGAGTTCCACAGATACGCAGTATTTT. Its translation is CASSEASSTDTQYF.

The V call is TRBV12-3 or TRBV12-4, the J call TRBJ2-7; 7 positions agree with TRBD1. The CDR3 runs to 17 residues. With 6 bases clipped from V and 2 bases from J, the junction kept 16 bases outside the gene matches. CDR3 sequence: CASRLDRDGGYTYEQYF. The CDR3, as DNA: TGTGCCAGCAGGCTAGACAGGGATGGCGGCTACACCTACGAGCAGTACTTC.